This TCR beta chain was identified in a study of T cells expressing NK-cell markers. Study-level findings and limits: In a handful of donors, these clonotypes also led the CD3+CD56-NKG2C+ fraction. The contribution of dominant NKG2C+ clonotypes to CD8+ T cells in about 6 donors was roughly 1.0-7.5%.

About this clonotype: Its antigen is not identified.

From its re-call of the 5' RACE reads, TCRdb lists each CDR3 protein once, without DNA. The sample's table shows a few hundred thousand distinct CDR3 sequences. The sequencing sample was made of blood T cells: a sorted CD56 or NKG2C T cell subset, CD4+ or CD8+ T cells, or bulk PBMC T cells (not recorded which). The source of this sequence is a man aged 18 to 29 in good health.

CDR3 region: CASSFKAGVPDTQYF. The gene calls are TRBV12-3 or TRBV12-4 and TRBJ2-3; without DNA, the TCRdb call of TRBD2 cannot be checked. The CDR3 is 15 residues long.